This T cell receptor beta chain was captured in a study of blood T cell repertoires in COVID-19. Study in general: PBMCs, B-cell-depleted T cells, or T cells were the source of the cDNA or gDNA that made up the material.

Which cohort a participant joined came from the clinical history participants gave. With 5 bases removed from V and 2 bases from J, the gap between germline ends came to 16 bases. The CDR3 is 15 amino acids. Germline V gene data show CDR1 as LGHDT and CDR2 as YNNKEL (reference sequence). Per the authors' pipeline: Reference gene primers were amplified, and this amplification served to estimate nucleated cell counts. Libraries were prepared by immunoSEQ multiplex PCR; TCRdb keeps only in-frame clonotypes and omits some of them. V, J and clone size derive from that table, while D and trimming were established from the DNA sequence. The table shows approximately 200,000 clones, with around nine tenths occurring only once.

The sequenced sample consisted of PBMCs or T cells enriched from blood (not recorded which). The clonotype comes from a woman under 40 who had been exposed to COVID-19. The genes are TRBV3-1 (or the pseudogene TRBV3-2) and TRBJ2-7; possibly TRBD1 for D (6 bases). The CDR3 coding sequence is TGTGCCAGCAGCGCCCGGGCCAGGGGTACCTACGAGCAGTACTTC. Protein: CASSARARGTYEQYF.